This record looks at one TCR beta chain sequence and its context. The entry originates in a study of regulatory T cells in long-lasting Graves disease. The time point: newly diagnosed GD, antithyroid drugs for less than 3 months. With RNA extracted from PBMCs as input, the TCR library was made. Patient provenance is recorded as an endocrinology department in Xi'an, China. Construction of the TCR beta libraries employed iRepertoire HTBI primers in conjunction with Arm-PCR of CDR3 regions. TCRdb called the multiplex PCR reads again in MiXCR, with one record for every CDR3 protein. The data show 400,000 to 500,000 distinct CDR3 sequences, with 15% seen just once and about 7.6% held by the top ten. Another study also made use of these data, one on T cells in Graves' hyperthyroidism and ophthalmopathy.

The clonotype was recovered from a woman aged 40 to 55 with Graves disease. The sample in question was peripheral blood mononuclear cells (PBMCs), obtained at new diagnosis, from a patient treated with antithyroid drugs.

In nucleotides, the CDR3 is TGTGCCAGCCAGATCATCGGGGAGACCCAGTACTTC. Amino acid sequence: CASQIIGETQYF. This chain connects TRBV11-3 to TRBJ2-5; no clear D. V lost 8 bases to trimming and J lost 5 bases, with 12 bases between them. Germline assignment: CDR1 SGHNT and CDR2 YENEEA. The CDR3 contains 12 residues.